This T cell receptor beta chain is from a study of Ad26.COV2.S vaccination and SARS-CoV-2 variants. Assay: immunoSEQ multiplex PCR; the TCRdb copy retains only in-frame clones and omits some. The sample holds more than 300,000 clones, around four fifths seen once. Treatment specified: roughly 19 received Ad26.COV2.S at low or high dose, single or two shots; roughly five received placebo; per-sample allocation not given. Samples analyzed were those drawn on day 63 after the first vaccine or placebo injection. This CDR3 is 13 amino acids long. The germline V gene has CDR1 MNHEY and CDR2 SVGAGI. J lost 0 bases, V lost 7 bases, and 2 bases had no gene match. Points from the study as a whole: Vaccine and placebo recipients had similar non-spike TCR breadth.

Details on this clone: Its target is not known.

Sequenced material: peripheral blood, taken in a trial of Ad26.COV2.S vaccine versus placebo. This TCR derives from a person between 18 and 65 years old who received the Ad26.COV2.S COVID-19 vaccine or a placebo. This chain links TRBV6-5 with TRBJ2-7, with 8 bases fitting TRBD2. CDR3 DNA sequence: TGTGCCAGCAATAGCGGGGACTCCTACGAGCAGTACTTC. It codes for CASNSGDSYEQYF.